The 22 T cell receptor beta chains presented below share a single source sample, sequenced in a study of shared T cell receptors in the human thymus. Assay used: immunoSEQ multiplex PCR; TCRdb lists only in-frame clones, some missing. The sample lists about 380,000 clones, approximately 95% seen once, with approximately 0.02% in the top ten. What was sequenced was thymocytes. The receptors were sampled from a human donor.

The V call is TRBV7-2, the J call TRBJ2-3, with D possibly being TRBD1 (6 bases). Germline V gene data show CDR1 as SGHTA and CDR2 as FQGNSA. The V end lost 5 bases, the J end lost 2 bases, and 20 bases lay between the germline ends. The CDR3 loop spans 17 amino acids. The CDR3 region has the DNA TGTGCCAGCAGCCGAGGTGCGGTCAGGGGCTACACAGATACGCAGTATTTT. Translated: CASSRGAVRGYTDTQYF.

The CDR3: CASEKEETQYF. DNA of the CDR3: TGTGCCAGCGAAAAAGAGGAGACCCAGTACTTC. The V and J genes are TRBV6-5 and TRBJ2-5; D uncertain. Looked up from germline, CDR1 is MNHEY and CDR2 is SVGAGI. Deletions cut 8 bases from V and 5 bases from J, with 9 bases between. This CDR3 is built from 11 residues.

CDR3 region: CASSLFGVGGYNEQFF. CDR3 DNA: TGTGCCAGCAGTTTGTTCGGGGTAGGCGGCTACAATGAGCAGTTCTTC. V is TRBV27 and J is TRBJ2-1; TRBD2 might be the D (5 bases). Germline V gene data show CDR1 as MNHEY and CDR2 as SMNVEV (reference sequence). V was clipped by 3 bases and J by 3 bases, with 15 bases between them. The CDR3 is made up of 16 amino acids.

In this sample, this clone turned up once. The chain carries TRBV6-4 and TRBJ2-1, with D tentatively TRBD1 (5 bases). Trimming shortened V by 8 bases and J by 1 base, and 15 bases separated the two germline ends. The CDR3 totals 15 residues. Germline V CDR1 and CDR2: MRHNA, SNTAGT. CDR3 sequence reads: CASPLKTASYNEQFF. Written as DNA, the CDR3 is TGTGCCAGCCCCTTAAAGACAGCGTCCTACAATGAGCAGTTCTTC.

CDR3 in amino acids: CASSRQTYNEQFF. CDR3 DNA: TGTGCCAGCAGTAGGCAGACCTACAATGAGCAGTTCTTC. The chain is built from TRBV6-5 and TRBJ2-1, with no clear D. Germline V gene data show CDR1 as MNHEY and CDR2 as SVGAGI. CDR3 length: 13 amino acids. Trimming took 5 bases from V and 2 from J, leaving 7 bases between them.

The CDR3 DNA sequence: TGTGCCAGCAGCACCCCCGGGACAGGGAATCAGCCCCAGCATTTT. It is translated as CASSTPGTGNQPQHF. V gene TRBV7-9 combines with J gene TRBJ1-5; 9 nucleotides line up with TRBD1. The CDR3 has 15 amino acids. With V trimmed by 5 bases and J by 4 bases, 6 bases remained unmatched. Germline values: CDR1 SEHNR, CDR2 FQNEAQ (reference sequence).

The chain is built from TRBV27 and TRBJ2-7; TRBD2 aligns across 9 bases. V shed 6 bases and J 4 bases; nucleotides not matched to a gene: 10. There are 15 residues in the CDR3. Germline V gene data show CDR1 as MNHEY and CDR2 as SMNVEV (reference sequence). The CDR3 DNA reads as TGTGCCAGCAGGGGGAGGCGGGAGGGGAGGTACGAGCAGTACTTC. Amino acid sequence: CASRGRREGRYEQYF.

This chain joins TRBV20-1 and TRBJ2-5, with D unresolved. V lost 8 bases and J 7 bases, leaving 8 bases between the germline ends. The CDR3 has 9 amino acids. Germline CDR1 and CDR2: DFQATT and SNEGSKA (reference sequence). This chain's CDR3 is CSPEGTQYF. In nucleotides, the CDR3 is TGCAGTCCCGAAGGGACCCAGTACTTC.

This clone was observed a few times. This chain uses TRBV5-6 with TRBJ1-5; D perhaps matches TRBD1 (5 bases). The V end was cut by 4 bases, the J end by 5 bases, with 16 bases between. Germline loops: CDR1 SGHDT, CDR2 YYEEEE. CDR3 size: 15 residues. CDR3 bases: TGTGCCAGCAGCCCCGGGGGGGAGAGGGATCAGCCCCAGCATTTT. Its translation: CASSPGGERDQPQHF.

The V and J genes are TRBV27 and TRBJ2-7; D is unresolved. CDR1 is MNHEY, CDR2 SMNVEV, per germline (reference sequence). This CDR3 has 13 residues. V was clipped by 6 bases and J by 4 bases, with 13 bases between them. The CDR3 bases are TGTGCCAGCAGCCGGCCCCCCCAGTACGAGCAGTACTTC. It yields the protein CASSRPPQYEQYF.

The CDR3 here is CASSQGPSSGTEYNEQFF. The DNA for the CDR3 is TGCGCCAGCAGCCAAGGGCCCTCGTCCGGGACAGAGTACAATGAGCAGTTCTTC. The V and J genes are TRBV4-3 and TRBJ2-1, with 7 bases aligning to TRBD1. This CDR3 comprises 18 residues. V lost 1 base to trimming and J lost 4 bases; unmatched junction nucleotides: 13. CDR1 LGHNA and CDR2 YSLEER come from the germline V gene.

This clone has only one observation. The rearrangement joins TRBV18 to TRBJ1-5; 11 bases are a match to TRBD1. Germline loops: CDR1 KGHSH, CDR2 LQKENI. The CDR3 consists of 15 residues. The V and J ends lost 3 bases and 7 bases, in that order; junction bases with no gene match: 5. The CDR3 region has the DNA TGTGCCAGCTCACCGGGACAGGGGGTTAACCAGCCCCAGCATTTT. Protein sequence: CASSPGQGVNQPQHF.

The chain carries TRBV30 and TRBJ2-7, with 7 bases fitting TRBD1. CDR1 and CDR2 from the germline V gene are GTSNPN and SVGIG (reference sequence). Losses at the gene ends were 1 base for V and 5 bases for J; bases not matched to a gene: 17. The CDR3 extends over 17 amino acids. The CDR3 region is CAWSARSVVRGPNEQYF. DNA of the CDR3: TGTGCCTGGAGTGCCCGTTCGGTTGTAAGGGGGCCTAACGAGCAGTACTTC.

This chain connects TRBV5-4 to TRBJ2-1; 9 bases fit TRBD2. This CDR3 region has 15 residues. The J segment lost 12 bases and the V segment lost 2 bases, leaving 12 bases of the junction unmatched. CDR1 is SGHNT and CDR2 is YYREEE in the germline V gene (reference sequence). The CDR3 is CASSFGLAGSIMQFF. CDR3 sequence (DNA): TGTGCCAGCAGCTTCGGCCTAGCGGGATCCATTATGCAGTTCTTC. Full variable domain (remainder filled in from reference TRBV5-4 and TRBJ2-1): ETGVTQSPTHLIKTRGQQVTLRCSSQSGHNTVSWYQQALGQGPQFIFQYYREEENGRGNFPPRFSGLQFPNYSSELNVNALELDDSALYLCASSFGLAGSIMQFFGPGTRLTVL.

This chain joins TRBV2 and TRBJ1-5; D remains unclear. CDR1 SNHLY and CDR2 FYNNEI come from the germline V gene. The CDR3 loop spans 13 amino acids. V lost 1 base to trimming and J lost 0 bases, with 1 base between them. The CDR3 is CASSEGSNQPQHF. CDR3 nucleotides: TGTGCCAGCAGTGAAGGTAGCAATCAGCCCCAGCATTTT.

The chain couples TRBV7-9 to TRBJ1-5, with 9 bases aligning to TRBD1. The CDR3 sequence is 18 residues long. The junction had 14 bases not matched to a gene; V was cut back by 3 bases and J by 5 bases. The germline gives CDR1 SEHNR, CDR2 FQNEAQ (reference sequence). CDR3 DNA sequence: TGTGCCAGCAGCTTTTGGCCCCCGGGACAGGGAGGGGATCAGCCCCAGCATTTT. Encoded protein: CASSFWPPGQGGDQPQHF.

For this clone: Other DNA variants within this sample encode the same CDR3. The genes are TRBV19 and TRBJ1-1; D is perhaps TRBD1 (5 bases). The CDR3 sequence is 14 residues long. The V and J ends lost 1 base and 5 bases respectively, with 11 bases between them. CDR1 LNHDA and CDR2 SQIVND come from the germline V gene (reference sequence). CDR3 nucleotides: TGTGCCAGTAGTATAGCCGGGGGTAGAACTGAAGCTTTCTTT. As protein: CASSIAGGRTEAFF. Based on the CDR3 plus reference TRBV19 and TRBJ1-1, the full variable domain is DGGITQSPKYLFRKEGQNVTLSCEQNLNHDAMYWYRQDPGQGLRLIYYSQIVNDFQKGDIAEGYSVSREKKESFPLTVTSAQKNPTAFYLCASSIAGGRTEAFFGQGTRLTVV.

The chain has TRBV29-1 and TRBJ2-5, with TRBD2 matching over 7 bases. The germline V gene encodes CDR1 SQVTM and CDR2 ANQGSEA. The length of the CDR3 is 15 residues. The ends lost 5 bases at V and 5 bases at J; junction bases unmatched: 14. DNA of the CDR3: TGCAGCGTTCCCCCTTGGGAGGGCGCGGGGGAGACCCAGTACTTC. It translates to CSVPPWEGAGETQYF. Combining the CDR3 with reference TRBV29-1 and TRBJ2-5 gives the whole variable domain SAVISQKPSRDICQRGTSLTIQCQVDSQVTMMFWYRQQPGQSLTLIATANQGSEATYESGFVIDKFPISRPNLTFSTLTVSNMSPEDSSIYLCSVPPWEGAGETQYFGPGTRLLVL.

The J gene is TRBJ2-7, the V gene TRBV9; D is possibly TRBD2 (5 bases). CDR1 is SGDLS and CDR2 is YYNGEE in the germline V gene. The V gene lost 0 bases and the J gene lost 4 bases, with 11 bases spanning the gap. CDR3 length equals 14 residues. CDR3 loop: CASSVGGEGYEQYF. In DNA form, the CDR3 reads TGTGCCAGCAGCGTAGGGGGAGAAGGGTACGAGCAGTACTTC.

The chain combines TRBV6-6 with TRBJ2-7; D unresolved. The CDR3 totals 16 residues. The germline V and J ends were trimmed by 1 base and 0 bases, with 13 bases remaining between them. Germline V gene lookup returns CDR1 MNHNY and CDR2 SVGAGI (reference sequence). DNA of the CDR3: TGTGCCAGCAGTTACTGGGATAGTAGGGACTCCTACGAGCAGTACTTC. As protein: CASSYWDSRDSYEQYF.

This clone was picked up a small number of times. This chain's CDR3 is CASSLDGGFERDNEQFF. For the CDR3, the DNA is TGTGCCAGCAGTTTAGATGGGGGTTTTGAGCGAGACAATGAGCAGTTCTTC. This rearrangement joins TRBV27 to TRBJ2-1, with D perhaps being TRBD1 or TRBD2 (5 bases each). Germline CDR1 MNHEY, CDR2 SMNVEV (reference sequence). The V gene lost 2 bases and the J gene lost 5 bases, with 19 bases spanning the gap. CDR3 length equals 17 residues.

This chain connects TRBV25-1 to TRBJ2-7; D uncertain. Germline CDR1 MGHDK, CDR2 SYGVNS. CDR3 length: 15 amino acids. V was shortened by 6 bases and J by 0 bases, with 15 bases between the two germline ends. The CDR3 region has the DNA TGTGCCAGCAGATCCGAACACCCTACCTCCTACGAGCAGTACTTC. Residues: CASRSEHPTSYEQYF.